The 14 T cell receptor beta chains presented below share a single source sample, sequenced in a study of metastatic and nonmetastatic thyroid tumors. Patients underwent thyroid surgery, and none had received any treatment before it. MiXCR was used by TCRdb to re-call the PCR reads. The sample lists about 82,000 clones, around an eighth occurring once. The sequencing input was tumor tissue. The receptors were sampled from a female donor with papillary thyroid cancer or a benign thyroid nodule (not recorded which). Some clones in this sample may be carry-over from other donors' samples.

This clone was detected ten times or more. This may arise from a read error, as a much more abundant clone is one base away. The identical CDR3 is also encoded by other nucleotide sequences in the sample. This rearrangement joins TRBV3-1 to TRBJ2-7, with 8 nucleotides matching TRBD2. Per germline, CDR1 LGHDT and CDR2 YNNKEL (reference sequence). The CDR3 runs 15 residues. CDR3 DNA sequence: TGTGCCAGCAGCCAAGTTACGGGAGGGCCTTACGAACAGTACTTC. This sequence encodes CASSQVTGGPYEQYF.

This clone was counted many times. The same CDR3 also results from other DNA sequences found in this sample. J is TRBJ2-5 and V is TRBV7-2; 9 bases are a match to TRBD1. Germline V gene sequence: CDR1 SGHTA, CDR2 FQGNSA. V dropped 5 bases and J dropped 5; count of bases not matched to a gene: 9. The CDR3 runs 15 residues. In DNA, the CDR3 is TGTGCCAGCAGCCTCGGGACAGGGTTAGGGGAGACCCAGTACTTC. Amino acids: CASSLGTGLGETQYF.

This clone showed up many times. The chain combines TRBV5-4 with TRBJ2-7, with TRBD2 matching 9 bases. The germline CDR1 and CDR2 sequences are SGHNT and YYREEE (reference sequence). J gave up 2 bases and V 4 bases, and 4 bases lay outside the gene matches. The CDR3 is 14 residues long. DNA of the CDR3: TGTGCCAGCAGCGGGGCGGGAGGGCCCTACGAGCAGTACTTC. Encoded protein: CASSGAGGPYEQYF. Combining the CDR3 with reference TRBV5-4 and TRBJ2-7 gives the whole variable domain ETGVTQSPTHLIKTRGQQVTLRCSSQSGHNTVSWYQQALGQGPQFIFQYYREEENGRGNFPPRFSGLQFPNYSSELNVNALELDDSALYLCASSGAGGPYEQYFGPGTRLTVT.

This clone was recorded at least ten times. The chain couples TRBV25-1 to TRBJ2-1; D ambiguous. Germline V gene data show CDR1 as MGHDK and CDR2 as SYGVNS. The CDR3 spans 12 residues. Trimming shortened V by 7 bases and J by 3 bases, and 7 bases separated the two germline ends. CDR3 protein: CASTDHYNEQFF. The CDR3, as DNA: TGTGCCAGCACGGACCACTACAATGAGCAGTTCTTC.

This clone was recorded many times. CDR3 amino acids: CASNPQGSDQPQHF. The CDR3 coding sequence is TGTGCCAGCAATCCCCAGGGAAGCGATCAGCCCCAGCATTTT. The chain has TRBV2 and TRBJ1-5; a possible D gene is TRBD1 (5 bases). The CDR3 covers 14 residues. CDR1 and CDR2 (germline): SNHLY, FYNNEI. V was pared by 7 bases and J by 5 bases, with 15 bases between.

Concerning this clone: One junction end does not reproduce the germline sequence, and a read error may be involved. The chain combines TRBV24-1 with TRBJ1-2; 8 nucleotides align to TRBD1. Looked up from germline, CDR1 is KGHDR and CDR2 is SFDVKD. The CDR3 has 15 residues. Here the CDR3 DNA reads TGCTCCACCAGTGACACGGGACAGGACGGCTATGGCTACACCTTC. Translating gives CSTSDTGQDGYGYTF.

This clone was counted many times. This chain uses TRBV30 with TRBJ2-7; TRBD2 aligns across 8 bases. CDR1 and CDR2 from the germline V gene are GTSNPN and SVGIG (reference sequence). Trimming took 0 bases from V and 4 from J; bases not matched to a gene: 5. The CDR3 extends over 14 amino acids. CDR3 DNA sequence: TGTGCCTGGAGTGTACTAGCGGATGAATACGAGCAGTACTTC. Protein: CAWSVLADEYEQYF.

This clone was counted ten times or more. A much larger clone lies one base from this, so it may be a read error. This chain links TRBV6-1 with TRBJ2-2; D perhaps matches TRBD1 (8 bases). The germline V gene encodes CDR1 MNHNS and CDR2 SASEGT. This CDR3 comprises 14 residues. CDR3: CASIRQETGGELSF. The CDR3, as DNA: TGTGCCAGCATCCGACAGGAAACAGGGGGGGAGCTGTCTTTT.

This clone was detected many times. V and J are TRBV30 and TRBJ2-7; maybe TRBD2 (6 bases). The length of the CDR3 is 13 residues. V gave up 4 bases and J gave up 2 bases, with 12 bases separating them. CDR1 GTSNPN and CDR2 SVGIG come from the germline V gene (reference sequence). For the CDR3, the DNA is TGTGCCTGGAATCGGGTAGCGGCCTACGAGCAGTACTTC. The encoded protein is CAWNRVAAYEQYF.

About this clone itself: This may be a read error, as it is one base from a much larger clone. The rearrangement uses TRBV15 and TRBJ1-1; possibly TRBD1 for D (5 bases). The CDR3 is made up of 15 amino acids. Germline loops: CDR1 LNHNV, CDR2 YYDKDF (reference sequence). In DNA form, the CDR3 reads TGTGCCACCAGCAGAGATCGGGGCGAGAACACTGAAACTTTCTTT. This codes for CATSRDRGENTETFF.

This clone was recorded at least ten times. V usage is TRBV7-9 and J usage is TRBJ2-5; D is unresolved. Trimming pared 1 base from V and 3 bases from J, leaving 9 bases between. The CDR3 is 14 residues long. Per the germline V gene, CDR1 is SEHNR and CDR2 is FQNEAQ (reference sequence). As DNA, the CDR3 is TGTGCCAGCAGCTTAGGGCAGATAGAAGAGACCCAGTACTTC. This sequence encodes CASSLGQIEETQYF. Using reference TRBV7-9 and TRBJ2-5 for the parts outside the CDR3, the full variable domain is DTGVSQNPRHKITKRGQNVTFRCDPISEHNRLYWYRQTLGQGPEFLTYFQNEAQLEKSRLLSDRFSAERPKGSFSTLEIQRTEQGDSAMYLCASSLGQIEETQYFGPGTRLLVL.

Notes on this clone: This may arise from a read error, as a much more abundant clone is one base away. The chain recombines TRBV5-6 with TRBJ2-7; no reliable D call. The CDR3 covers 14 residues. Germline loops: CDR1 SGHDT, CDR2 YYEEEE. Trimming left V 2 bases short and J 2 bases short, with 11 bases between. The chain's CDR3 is CASSFDHWAYEQYF. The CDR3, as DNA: TGTGCCAGCAGCTTCGACCACTGGGCCTACGAGCAGTACTTC.

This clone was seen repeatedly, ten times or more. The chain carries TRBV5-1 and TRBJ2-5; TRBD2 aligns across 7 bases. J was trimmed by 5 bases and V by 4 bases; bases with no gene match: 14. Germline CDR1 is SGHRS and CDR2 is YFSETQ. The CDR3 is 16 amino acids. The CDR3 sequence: CASSRSLAEARETQYF. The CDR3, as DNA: TGCGCCAGCAGCCGTTCGCTAGCGGAGGCTCGGGAGACCCAGTACTTC.

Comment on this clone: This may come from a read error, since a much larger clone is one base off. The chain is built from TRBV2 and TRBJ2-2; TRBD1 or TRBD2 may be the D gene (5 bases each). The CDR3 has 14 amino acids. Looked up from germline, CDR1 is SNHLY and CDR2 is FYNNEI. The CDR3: CVSSGTSATGELFF. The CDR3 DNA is TGTGTCAGCAGTGGGACGTCAGCCACCGGGGAGCTGTTTTTT.